This TCR beta chain was recorded in a study of cytomegalovirus exposure and HLA in healthy donors. Concerning this clone itself: Its antigen is unknown.

The primer mix had 60 Vbeta and 13 Jbeta primers. TCRdb's copy holds only in-frame clones and misses some; the assay was immunoSEQ multiplex PCR. The data contain some 190,000 clones, about four fifths of them seen just once; the ten biggest clones take up 3.4%. General study findings and limits: TCR association rates varied by HLA locus in a later analysis, with DRB1 highest and HLA-C lowest.

CDR1 is SNHLY, CDR2 FYNNEI, per germline. Germline trimming cut 6 bases from V and 5 bases from J; bases unmatched to any gene: 7. The CDR3 is made up of 14 amino acids. The donors comprised healthy bone marrow donors. The sequence derives from a man aged 40-55 years in good health and CMV-seropositive. The sequenced material came from PBMCs. This chain joins TRBV2 and TRBJ2-5; 9 bases align to TRBD2. The CDR3: CASSLGLALETQYF. CDR3 nucleotides: TGTGCCAGCAGCCTGGGACTAGCTCTGGAGACCCAGTACTTC.